What follows are 13 T cell receptor beta chains derived from one specimen sequenced in a study of a mutant IDH1 vaccine in newly diagnosed glioma. The repertoire was sequenced with immunoSEQ multiplex PCR; TCRdb's copy has only in-frame clones and lacks some. The sample contains some 130,000 clones, about 82% of which appear only once. As to time point: week 11, during vaccination. Topical imiquimod was applied with each vaccine dose, which held 300 ug of mutant IDH1 20-mer peptide. These receptors have no known antigen. The sequenced sample was PBMCs, obtained from a glioma patient whose treatment included an IDH1 peptide vaccine. Source of these receptors: a man in his forties with glioma.

This clone was recorded a few times. The chain carries TRBV7-3 and TRBJ1-1; 7 nucleotides match TRBD1. Germline CDR1 is SGHTA and CDR2 is FQGTGA. The V segment lost 3 bases and the J segment 7 bases; nucleotides outside the gene matches: 5. The CDR3 length is 13 residues. The CDR3 spells CASSFRQGGEAFF. The CDR3 nucleotides are TGTGCCAGCAGCTTCCGACAGGGTGGTGAAGCTTTCTTT.

The chain joins TRBV10-3 to TRBJ2-1, with 9 nucleotides matching TRBD1. Trimming removed 2 bases from V and 6 bases from J; junction bases left unmatched: 8. Germline CDR1 ENHRY, CDR2 SYGVKD. The CDR3 runs 16 residues. The DNA for the CDR3 is TGTGCCATCAGTGAGGTCGGACAGGGGTTTTTCAATGAGCAGTTCTTC. Amino acids: CAISEVGQGFFNEQFF.

This clone was recorded only once. This chain joins TRBV7-2 and TRBJ2-3; D gene unclear. Germline V CDR1 and CDR2: SGHTA, FQGNSA. The V gene lost 1 base and the J gene lost 6 bases, with 8 bases spanning the gap. The CDR3 is made up of 13 amino acids. In DNA, the CDR3 is TGTGCCAGCAGCTTAGTATTCAGCGATACGCAGTATTTT. Translation: CASSLVFSDTQYF.

This clone was seen only a few times. This sequence joins TRBV30 and TRBJ1-5; D uncertain. The CDR3 consists of 16 residues. The germline V and J ends were trimmed by 3 bases and 0 bases, with 15 bases remaining between them. The V gene's germline CDR1 is GTSNPN and CDR2 SVGIG (reference sequence). As DNA, the CDR3 is TGTGCCTGGAGCGGCGACGGAGTTTATAGCAATCAGCCCCAGCATTTT. Its protein product is CAWSGDGVYSNQPQHF.

This clone appeared once. The chain has TRBV10-3 and TRBJ1-1, with D uncertain. There are 13 residues in the CDR3. The V gene lost 6 bases and the J gene lost 1 base, with 9 bases spanning the gap. The germline CDR1 and CDR2 sequences are ENHRY and SYGVKD. The CDR3 reads CAIRAERNTEAFF. The CDR3 DNA is TGTGCCATCAGGGCAGAAAGGAACACTGAAGCTTTCTTT.

This sequence joins TRBV25-1 and TRBJ2-3, with 9 bases identical to TRBD1. CDR3 length: 16 amino acids. With V trimmed by 1 base and J by 2 bases, 4 bases remained unmatched. The germline V gene has CDR1 MGHDK and CDR2 SYGVNS. CDR3 protein: CASSEWGQGFTDTQYF. The CDR3 DNA is TGTGCCAGCAGTGAATGGGGACAGGGATTCACAGATACGCAGTATTTT.

As for this clone: In the same sample, other DNA sequences code for this CDR3. The chain employs TRBV2 and TRBJ1-5; TRBD1 aligns across 8 bases. The V segment lost 7 bases and the J segment 8 bases; nucleotides outside the gene matches: 4. The CDR3 spans 12 residues. Germline V lookup: CDR1 SNHLY, CDR2 FYNNEI. The CDR3 here is CASTGGVEPQHF. CDR3 sequence (DNA): TGTGCCAGCACAGGGGGCGTCGAGCCCCAGCATTTT.

The genes are TRBV7-9 and TRBJ1-2; 11 bases agree with TRBD1. Germline V gene sequence: CDR1 SEHNR, CDR2 FQNEAQ (reference sequence). The CDR3 is 16 residues long. V was clipped by 5 bases and J by 4 bases; unmatched bases: 9. The CDR3 protein is CASSPPGGQGAYGYTF. CDR3 bases: TGTGCCAGCAGCCCGCCAGGTGGACAGGGGGCCTATGGCTACACCTTC.

This chain links TRBV28 with TRBJ2-5; 8 positions match TRBD1. The CDR3 extends over 13 amino acids. Germline CDR1 is MDHEN and CDR2 is SYDVKM. V lost 11 bases, J lost 5 bases, and 10 bases stayed unmatched. CDR3 nucleotides: TGTGCCGGACAGGGTTCCCAATGGGAGACCCAGTACTTC. Amino acid sequence: CAGQGSQWETQYF.

The genes are TRBV4-3 and TRBJ2-4; the match to TRBD1 covers 8 bases. V was pared by 0 bases and J by 0 bases, with 13 bases of the junction left unmatched. Looked up from germline, CDR1 is LGHNA and CDR2 is YSLEER. This CDR3 contains 20 residues. The CDR3 DNA sequence: TGCGCCAGCAGCCAAGATCGGGCAGGGGGCAGTTTACTAGCCAAAAACATTCAGTACTTC. Its protein is CASSQDRAGGSLLAKNIQYF.

Here the CDR3 reads CATRGTGQETQYF. The CDR3, as DNA: TGTGCCACCAGGGGGACAGGCCAAGAGACCCAGTACTTC. V and J are TRBV15 and TRBJ2-5, with TRBD1 matching over 8 bases. The CDR3 has 13 residues. Losses at the gene ends were 6 bases for V and 1 base for J; bases not matched to a gene: 1. Germline V gene data show CDR1 as LNHNV and CDR2 as YYDKDF (reference sequence).

The rearrangement joins TRBV5-1 to TRBJ2-4, with TRBD1 matching 10 bases. Germline V gene data show CDR1 as SGHRS and CDR2 as YFSETQ. The length of the CDR3 is 15 residues. V gave up 4 bases and J gave up 6 bases; unmatched junction bases: 7. The CDR3 DNA is TGCGCCAGCAGCGCGTCCTGGACAGGGGGAAACATTCAGTACTTC. Its translation is CASSASWTGGNIQYF.

This clone was seen only a few times. V usage is TRBV2 and J usage is TRBJ2-2, with a possible D match to TRBD1 (5 bases). V was clipped by 6 bases and J by 0 bases, with 11 bases between them. There are 15 residues in the CDR3. Germline V gives CDR1 SNHLY, CDR2 FYNNEI. CDR3 sequence reads: CASSIRTSNTGELFF. The CDR3 nucleotides are TGTGCCAGCAGCATAAGGACATCGAACACCGGGGAGCTGTTTTTT.